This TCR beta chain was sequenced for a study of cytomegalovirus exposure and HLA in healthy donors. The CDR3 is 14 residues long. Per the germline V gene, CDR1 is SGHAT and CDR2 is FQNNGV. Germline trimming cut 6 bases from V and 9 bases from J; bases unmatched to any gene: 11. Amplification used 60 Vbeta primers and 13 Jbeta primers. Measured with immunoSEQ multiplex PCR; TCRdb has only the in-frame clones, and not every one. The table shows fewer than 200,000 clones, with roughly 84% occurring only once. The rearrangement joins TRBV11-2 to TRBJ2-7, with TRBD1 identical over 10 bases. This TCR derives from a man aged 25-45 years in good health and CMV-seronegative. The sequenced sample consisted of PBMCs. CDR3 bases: TGTGCCAGCAGACGACCGGGACAGGGGAGGGGGCAGTACTTC. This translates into CASRRPGQGRGQYF.